Below are 16 T cell receptor beta chains sequenced from a single sample in a study of blood T cells in healthy people across ages. A second roughly 7 to 11 cycle PCR used barcoded and J-beta primers. TCRdb ran MiXCR on the 5' RACE reads and lists one entry per CDR3 protein. The table has 1.5 million to 2 million distinct CDR3 sequences, about 28% seen once. Sequencing was done on a sample of blood. These receptors were collected from a woman under 40 in good health.

This chain uses TRBV6-2 or TRBV6-3 with TRBJ2-5; possibly TRBD2 for D (5 bases). The CDR3 is 13 amino acids. V gave up 11 bases and J gave up 1 base, with 14 bases separating them. The germline V gene has CDR1 MNHEY and CDR2 SVGEGT. This CDR3 is CACNRLLQETQYF. CDR3 nucleotides: TGTGCCTGTAATCGACTACTCCAAGAGACCCAGTACTTC.

This clonotype was counted once. The rearrangement joins TRBV29-1 to TRBJ2-1, with 15 nucleotides matching TRBD2. This CDR3 has 17 residues. V was pared by 4 bases and J by 5 bases, with 9 bases of the junction left unmatched. The germline V gene encodes CDR1 SQVTM and CDR2 ANQGSEA. As DNA, the CDR3 is TGCAGCGTTGGGGGACTAGCGGGAGGAGAACTCCACAATGAGCAGTTCTTC. It encodes CSVGGLAGGELHNEQFF.

The chain employs TRBV3-1 and TRBJ2-4, with D possibly TRBD2 on 6 matching bases. The length of the CDR3 is 14 residues. CDR1 is LGHDT, CDR2 YNNKEL, per germline (reference sequence). The V and J ends lost 4 bases and 5 bases respectively, with 12 bases between them. The CDR3 coding sequence is TGTGCCAGCAGCCCGGCTAGCGACGAAAACATTCAGTACTTC. It specifies CASSPASDENIQYF. The whole variable domain, filled in from reference TRBV3-1 and TRBJ2-4, reads DTAVSQTPKYLVTQMGNDKSIKCEQNLGHDTMYWYKQDSKKFLKIMFSYNNKELIINETVPNRFSPKSPDKAHLNLHINSLELGDSAVYFCASSPASDENIQYFGAGTRLSVL.

This clonotype was seen only a few times. The V and J genes are TRBV12-3 or TRBV12-4 and TRBJ2-7; either TRBD1 or TRBD2 may supply D (7 bases each). The CDR3 extends over 14 amino acids. V lost 8 bases and J lost 5, with 19 bases in between. Written as DNA, the CDR3 is TGTGCCAGCCGCCTTCAGGGAGGGGGCGACGAGCAGTACTTC. Its translation is CASRLQGGGDEQYF.

This clonotype was recorded at least ten times. The J gene is TRBJ2-7, the V gene TRBV9; no reliable D call. Trimming stripped 0 bases from V and 1 base from J, with 5 bases between. The CDR3 is 13 amino acids. Germline CDR1 SGDLS, CDR2 YYNGEE. As DNA, the CDR3 is TGTGCCAGCAGCGTAGGAGTTTCCTACGAGCAGTACTTC. Encoded protein: CASSVGVSYEQYF.

The table lists this clonotype with a few counts. The V call is TRBV4-3, the J call TRBJ2-1, with D possibly TRBD2 on 5 matching bases. Per germline, CDR1 LGHNA and CDR2 YSLEER. The CDR3 has 16 residues. V lost 5 bases and J 12 bases, leaving 26 bases between the germline ends. The CDR3 loop is CASSKTIGLGVSGQFF. CDR3 DNA sequence: TGCGCCAGCAGCAAGACTATCGGTCTAGGAGTCAGTGGGCAGTTCTTC.

The chain carries TRBV7-2 and TRBJ2-5, with 7 nucleotides matching TRBD2. The DNA matches TRBJ2-7 better at its end, which makes the J call doubtful. The CDR3 consists of 14 residues. CDR1 and CDR2 from the germline V gene are SGHTA and FQGNSA. The CDR3 region has the DNA TGTGCCAGCAGCTTAGCGCGGGGGTTCTACGAGCAGTACTTC. Translation: CASSLARGFYEQYF.

This clonotype was observed many times. V usage is TRBV5-1 and J usage is TRBJ2-4; TRBD1 is a possible D gene (5 bases). This CDR3 is built from 15 residues. V shed 4 bases and J shed 10 bases, with 21 bases lying between them. Germline lookup yields CDR1 SGHRS and CDR2 YFSETQ. CDR3 region: CASSVALGPKRIQYF. The DNA for the CDR3 is TGCGCCAGCAGCGTGGCCCTGGGGCCGAAAAGAATTCAGTACTTC.

The V call is TRBV12-3 or TRBV12-4, the J call TRBJ1-1; 7 nucleotides line up with TRBD1. CDR3 length equals 13 residues. The J segment lost 8 bases and the V segment lost 7 bases, leaving 10 bases of the junction unmatched. The CDR3 DNA reads as TGTGCCAGCACGCTATCAGGACAGGCCGAAGCTTTCTTT. This gives the protein CASTLSGQAEAFF.

This clonotype was seen more than once but under ten times. V and J are TRBV6-1 and TRBJ2-3; no clear D. V was shortened by 0 bases and J by 0 bases, with 10 bases between the two germline ends. The germline CDR1 and CDR2 sequences are MNHNS and SASEGT. This CDR3 comprises 16 residues. The CDR3 here is CASSEAHGSSTDTQYF. For the CDR3, the DNA is TGTGCCAGCAGTGAAGCACACGGATCAAGCACAGATACGCAGTATTTT.

This clonotype has more than one count but fewer than ten. The chain uses TRBV29-1 and TRBJ1-1; D is unresolved. Germline CDR1 and CDR2: SQVTM and ANQGSEA. The CDR3 covers 10 residues. The germline V and J ends were trimmed by 7 bases and 3 bases, with 6 bases remaining between them. CDR3 region: CSGRDTEAFF. For the CDR3, the DNA is TGCAGCGGCCGGGACACTGAAGCTTTCTTT.

The table lists this clonotype with a few counts. This chain links TRBV7-2 with TRBJ2-1; maybe TRBD2 (6 bases). The length of the CDR3 is 17 residues. V lost 7 bases and J lost 0, with 19 bases in between. Germline CDR1 SGHTA, CDR2 FQGNSA. The CDR3 DNA follows: TGTGCCAGCACTCCACATAGGGGACTCCGCTCCTACAATGAGCAGTTCTTC. This sequence encodes CASTPHRGLRSYNEQFF.

Only a few counts were recorded for this clonotype. The V and J genes are TRBV30 and TRBJ2-1, with 10 positions matching TRBD2. V trimming: 5 bases; J trimming: 6 bases; junction bases outside the gene matches: 10. Germline V gene data show CDR1 as GTSNPN and CDR2 as SVGIG (reference sequence). The CDR3 length is 15 residues. The CDR3 nucleotides are TGTGCCTGGGGGTGGGGGCTAGCGGGAGTCAATGAGCAGTTCTTC. This gives the protein CAWGWGLAGVNEQFF.

This clonotype has more than one count but fewer than ten. The gene calls are TRBV5-1 and TRBJ2-1; TRBD1 is a possible D gene (6 bases). The CDR3 runs 16 residues. V lost 0 bases and J lost 2, with 12 bases in between. Germline-derived CDR1 and CDR2 are SGHRS and YFSETQ. The CDR3 nucleotides read TGCGCCAGCAGCTTGGCGTCGTGGACAGCCTACAATGAGCAGTTCTTC. Protein sequence: CASSLASWTAYNEQFF. Together with reference TRBV5-1 and TRBJ2-1, the CDR3 gives the full variable domain: KAGVTQTPRYLIKTRGQQVTLSCSPISGHRSVSWYQQTPGQGLQFLFEYFSETQRNKGNFPGRFSGRQFSNSRSEMNVSTLELGDSALYLCASSLASWTAYNEQFFGPGTRLTVL.

The chain employs TRBV28 and TRBJ1-5, with 7 positions matching TRBD1. Germline V lookup: CDR1 MDHEN, CDR2 SYDVKM. V shed 3 bases, J shed 7 bases, and the junction held 6 bases outside the gene matches. The CDR3 is made up of 14 amino acids. CDR3 loop: CASSFQTGNQPQHF. CDR3 bases: TGTGCCAGCAGTTTCCAGACAGGGAACCAGCCCCAGCATTTT.

This clonotype was seen more than once but under ten times. The rearrangement links TRBV6-2 or TRBV6-3 to TRBJ2-1; the D gene is possibly TRBD2 (5 bases). This CDR3 is 14 amino acids long. V dropped 2 bases and J dropped 12 bases, with 17 bases sitting between them. CDR1 is MNHEY and CDR2 is SVGEGT in the germline V gene. The CDR3 loop is CASSYRTVEGLQFF. The CDR3 DNA follows: TGTGCCAGCAGTTACCGGACGGTAGAGGGTCTGCAGTTCTTC.